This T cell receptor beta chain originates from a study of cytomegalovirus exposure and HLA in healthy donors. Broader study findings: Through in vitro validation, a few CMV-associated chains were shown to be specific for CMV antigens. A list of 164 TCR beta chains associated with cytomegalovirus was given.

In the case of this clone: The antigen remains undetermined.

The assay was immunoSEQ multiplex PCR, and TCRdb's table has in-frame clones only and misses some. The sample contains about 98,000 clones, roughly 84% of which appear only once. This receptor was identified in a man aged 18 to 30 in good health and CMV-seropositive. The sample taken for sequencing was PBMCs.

CDR3 amino acids: CATSRGGQGNYGYTF. The CDR3 DNA is TGTGCCACCAGCAGAGGGGGACAGGGAAACTATGGCTACACCTTC. The chain couples TRBV15 to TRBJ1-2, with 9 bases lining up with TRBD1. The V and J ends lost 1 base and 2 bases, in that order; junction bases with no gene match: 2. This CDR3 is built from 15 residues. The germline V gene has CDR1 LNHNV and CDR2 YYDKDF (reference sequence).